This T cell receptor beta chain is from a study of blood T cells in healthy people across ages. Whole-study results and caveats: No one knew whether donors had CMV, which possibly confounded expanded clonotype changes.

Germline CDR1 is WSHSY and CDR2 is SAAADI. The ends lost 4 bases at V and 3 bases at J; junction bases unmatched: 7. CDR3 size: 15 residues. The second PCR ran roughly 7 to 12 cycles with a sample-barcoded 5' primer and J-beta primers. Each of the samples gave a minimum of 3 million paired-end reads that contained CDR3. TCRdb redid the calling of the 5' RACE reads with MiXCR, one entry per CDR3 protein. Of about 1,500,000 distinct CDR3 sequences listed, about 43% are singletons. With regard to this clonotype: Its antigen is unknown.

This receptor was taken from a young woman in good health. Sequenced input: blood. The rearrangement links TRBV10-2 to TRBJ2-7; 9 bases align to TRBD1. The CDR3 here is CASSAVPGQGYEQYF. The CDR3, as DNA: TGCGCCAGCAGTGCGGTCCCGGGACAGGGCTACGAGCAGTACTTC.